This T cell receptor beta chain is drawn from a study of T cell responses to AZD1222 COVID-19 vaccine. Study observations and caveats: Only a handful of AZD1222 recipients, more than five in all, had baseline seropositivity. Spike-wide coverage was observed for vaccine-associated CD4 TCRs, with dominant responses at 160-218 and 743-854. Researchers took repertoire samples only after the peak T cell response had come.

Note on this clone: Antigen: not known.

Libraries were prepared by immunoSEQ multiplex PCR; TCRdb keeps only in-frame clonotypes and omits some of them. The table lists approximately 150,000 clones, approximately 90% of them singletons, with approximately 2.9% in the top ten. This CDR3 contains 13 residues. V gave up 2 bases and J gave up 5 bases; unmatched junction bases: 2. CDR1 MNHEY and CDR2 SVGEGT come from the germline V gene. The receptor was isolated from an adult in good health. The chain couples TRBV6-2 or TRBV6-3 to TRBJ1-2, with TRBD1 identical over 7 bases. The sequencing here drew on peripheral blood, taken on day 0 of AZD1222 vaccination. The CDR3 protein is CASSYGGQYGYTF. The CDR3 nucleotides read TGTGCCAGCAGTTACGGGGGACAGTATGGCTACACCTTC.